This T cell receptor beta chain originates from a study of cytomegalovirus exposure and HLA in healthy donors. Background on the study: HLA-typed donors were the source of about 85 million unique TCRs held in an early data release. Notes on the study in general: Common viral pathogens seemed, in a later analysis, to connect with several of the most significant clusters. Sequencing probably produced one cluster of sequence variants that were highly shared.

Germline values: CDR1 ENHRY, CDR2 SYGVKD. V lost 5 bases, J lost 1 base, and 1 base stayed unmatched. This CDR3 spans 14 amino acids. It was with 60 Vbeta and 13 Jbeta primers that the PCR ran. The assay was immunoSEQ multiplex PCR, and TCRdb's table has in-frame clones only and misses some. The table shows 85,000 to 100,000 clones, with around nine tenths occurring only once. Regarding donors, all were healthy bone marrow donors. The count of this clone is one. Its antigen is unidentified. Sequencing was carried out using PBMCs. This clonotype originated in a man younger than 45 in good health and CMV-seropositive. The chain links TRBV10-3 to TRBJ2-5, with TRBD1 identical over 10 bases. CDR3 region: CAISRTGGQETQYF. The CDR3 DNA follows: TGTGCCATCAGTAGGACAGGGGGCCAAGAGACCCAGTACTTC.